The source of this T cell receptor beta chain is a study of shared clonotypes between healthy human individuals. The repertoire was sequenced with immunoSEQ multiplex PCR; TCRdb's copy has only in-frame clones and lacks some. The sample holds millions of clones; under 95% are singletons and the top ten take roughly 1.7%. Naive CD8 cells were CD45RO-negative, positively selected for CCR7, excluding terminally differentiated effector memory CD45RA+ cells. CDR1 is SGHVS and CDR2 is FNYEAQ in the germline V gene. V dropped 8 bases and J dropped 4 bases, with 13 bases sitting between them. The CDR3 has 13 residues.

V is TRBV7-6 and J is TRBJ2-3; no reliable D call. Sequenced material: naive CD8+ T cells from PBMCs. This receptor was identified in a man aged 18 to 30 in good health. Some clones in this sample may be carry-over from other donors' samples. CDR3 in amino acids: CASSKELADTQYF. The DNA of the CDR3 is TGTGCCAGCTCCAAGGAATTGGCAGATACGCAGTATTTT.